This T cell receptor beta chain was observed in a study of blood T cell repertoires in COVID-19. Study-level information: COVID-19 samples, acute and convalescent, were from the United States, Italy and Spain. The analysed material was cDNA or gDNA that came from T cells, B-cell-depleted T cells, or PBMCs.

Authors' analysis steps: Quantification of nucleated cells was approximated via reference gene primer amplification. Repertoires were generated with immunoSEQ multiplex PCR, while TCRdb's copy carries only in-frame clones and drops some. V, J and clone size were drawn from that table, and D and trimming were deduced from the DNA. The table has around 88,000 clones, around 85% seen once; the top ten hold 4.4%. V lost 3 bases, J lost 0 bases, and 4 bases stayed unmatched. This CDR3 comprises 17 residues. Germline V gene sequence: CDR1 LGHNA, CDR2 YNFKEQ. The source is a man aged 55 to 69 with acute or convalescent COVID-19. This chain links TRBV4-2 with TRBJ2-7; 14 nucleotides agree with TRBD2. The sequenced sample consisted of peripheral blood. CDR3 nucleotides: TGTGCCAGCAGCCATATCGGGACTAGCGGGAGCTCCTACGAGCAGTACTTC. This codes for CASSHIGTSGSSYEQYF.